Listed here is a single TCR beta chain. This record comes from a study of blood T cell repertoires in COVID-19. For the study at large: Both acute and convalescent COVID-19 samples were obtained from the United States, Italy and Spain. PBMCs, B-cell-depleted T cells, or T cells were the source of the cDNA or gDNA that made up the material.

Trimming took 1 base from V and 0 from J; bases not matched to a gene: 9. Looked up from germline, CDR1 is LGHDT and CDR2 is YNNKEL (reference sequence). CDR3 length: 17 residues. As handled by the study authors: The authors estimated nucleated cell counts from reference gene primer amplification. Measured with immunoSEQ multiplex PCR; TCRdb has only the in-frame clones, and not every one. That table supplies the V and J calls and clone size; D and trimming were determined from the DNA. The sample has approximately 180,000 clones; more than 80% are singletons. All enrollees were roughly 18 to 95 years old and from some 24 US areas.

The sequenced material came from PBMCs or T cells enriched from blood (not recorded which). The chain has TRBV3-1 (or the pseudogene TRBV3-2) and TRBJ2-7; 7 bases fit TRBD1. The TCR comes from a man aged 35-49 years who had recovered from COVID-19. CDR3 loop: CASSQGQGTPTSYEQYF. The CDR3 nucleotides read TGTGCCAGCAGCCAAGGACAGGGAACCCCTACCTCCTACGAGCAGTACTTC.